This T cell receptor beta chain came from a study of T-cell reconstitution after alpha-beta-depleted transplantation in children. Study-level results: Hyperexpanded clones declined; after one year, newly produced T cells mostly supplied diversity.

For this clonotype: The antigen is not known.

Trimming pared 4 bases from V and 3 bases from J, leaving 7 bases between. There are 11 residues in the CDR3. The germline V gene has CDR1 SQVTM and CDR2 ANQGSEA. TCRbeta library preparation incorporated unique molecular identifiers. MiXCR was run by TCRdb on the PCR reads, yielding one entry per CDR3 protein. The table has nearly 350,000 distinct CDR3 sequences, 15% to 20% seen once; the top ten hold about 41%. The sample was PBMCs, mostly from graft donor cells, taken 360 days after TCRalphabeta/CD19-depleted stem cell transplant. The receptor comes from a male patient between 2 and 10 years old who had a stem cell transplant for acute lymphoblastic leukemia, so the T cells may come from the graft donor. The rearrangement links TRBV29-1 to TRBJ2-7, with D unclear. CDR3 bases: TGCAGCGTTGTACTTGTCTACGAGCAGTACTTC. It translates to CSVVLVYEQYF.